The rows below give T cell receptor beta chains drawn from one sample of a study of T-cell memory formation after mild COVID-19. TCRdb recomputed calls from the 5' RACE reads with MiXCR, one row per CDR3 protein. The sample has roughly 220,000 distinct CDR3 sequences; 9.5% are singletons. What was sequenced was PBMCs or a T cell subset sorted from them (not recorded which). The source is a man younger than 35 who had mild COVID-19 (a few samples of this study predate the infection). Cell type and time point are not known. CDR3s include the opening cysteine and the closing phenylalanine or tryptophan. Clone size is stated in some rows and not others, as once, few, many or a class when expanded.

J gene | V gene | clone size | CDR3 protein
TRBJ2-1 | TRBV4-3 | few | CASSQDYMSYNEQFF
TRBJ1-4 | TRBV4-1 | . | CASSHHYREPNEKLFF
TRBJ2-3 | TRBV30 | many | CAWSPRLAGALTDTQYF
TRBJ2-7 | TRBV5-6 | many | CASSLRDGYEQYF
TRBJ2-5 | TRBV4-1 | many | CASSQGTGIGETQYF
TRBJ2-5 | TRBV5-1 | few | CASSLGTANQETQYF
TRBJ1-2 | TRBV12-2 | . | CASRRDIYFGYTF
TRBJ1-5 | TRBV5-1 | many | CASSLIGNQPQHF
TRBJ2-1 | TRBV11-2 | many | CASRSSGGAGEQFF
TRBJ1-5 | TRBV28 | . | CASSRWQIDNQPQHF
TRBJ1-6 | TRBV2 | many | CASSRDRDSPLHF
TRBJ1-1 | TRBV3-1 | few | CASSHLNGRPAFF
TRBJ1-2 | TRBV7-9 | . | CASSLGGGTLLYGYTF
TRBJ2-7 | TRBV19 | . | CASTPGRRGQSYEQYF
TRBJ2-3 | TRBV20-1 | few | CSASSGGRGDTQYF
TRBJ2-3 | TRBV12-3/TRBV12-4 | few | CASSLVLAGGPQADTQYF
TRBJ2-1 | TRBV6-2/TRBV6-3 | . | CASTPPPGTQEQFF
TRBJ2-7 | TRBV7-2 | many | CASSLVFLVGTGGSYEQYF
TRBJ1-1 | TRBV28 | . | CASSPGQTQGEAFF
TRBJ2-5 | TRBV9 | few | CASSVYPAGGRETQYF
TRBJ2-1 | TRBV5-1 | . | CASSSQDRDYNEQFF
TRBJ2-1 | TRBV7-9 | . | CASSPGLVVYNEQFF
TRBJ1-6 | TRBV9 | . | CASSVEPGAISSPLHF
TRBJ2-5 | TRBV6-6 | few | CASRAPGTGGIETQYF
TRBJ2-3 | TRBV20-1 | many | CSATSQIAHTDTQYF
TRBJ1-1 | TRBV19 | . | CASSYGQGFTEAFF
TRBJ2-1 | TRBV3-1 | . | CASSPPWDEQFF
TRBJ1-6 | TRBV5-1 | . | CASSLGWDSPLHF
TRBJ1-2 | TRBV12-3/TRBV12-4 | many | CASGGVFYGYTF
TRBJ1-5 | TRBV4-1 | few | CASSQDRRSFGQPQHF
TRBJ1-5 | TRBV5-1 | . | CASSLEPGGNQPQHF
TRBJ2-7 | TRBV5-6 | . | CASTGSSYEQYF
TRBJ2-1 | TRBV5-1 | once | CASSLALTGNEQFF